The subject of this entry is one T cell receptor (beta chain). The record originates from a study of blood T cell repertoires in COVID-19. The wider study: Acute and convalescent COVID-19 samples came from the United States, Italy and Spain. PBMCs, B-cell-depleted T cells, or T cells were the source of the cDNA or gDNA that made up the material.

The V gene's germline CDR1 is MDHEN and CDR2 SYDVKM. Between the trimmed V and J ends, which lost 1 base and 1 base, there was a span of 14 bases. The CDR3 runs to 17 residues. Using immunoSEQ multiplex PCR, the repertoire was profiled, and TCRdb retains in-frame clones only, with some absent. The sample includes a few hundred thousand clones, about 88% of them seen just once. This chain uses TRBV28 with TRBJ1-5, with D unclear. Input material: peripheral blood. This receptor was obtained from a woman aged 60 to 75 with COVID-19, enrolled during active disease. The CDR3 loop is CASSLFPTEGSNQPQHF. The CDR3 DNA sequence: TGTGCCAGCAGTTTATTTCCCACGGAGGGAAGCAATCAGCCCCAGCATTTT.